This entry concerns a single T cell receptor (beta chain). Its recognized antigen is unknown. The input lacks base qualities; no much larger clone sits a single base away. Other nucleotide sequences from this sample produce the same CDR3. CDR1 and CDR2 (SGDLS, YYNGEE) derive from the germline V gene. Including the terminal cysteine and phenylalanine, the CDR3 comprises 14 residues. Of all the DNA, just the CDR3 is kept, 42 bases in frame from base 1. At the junction V is shortened by 2 bases and J by 5 bases, with 13 bases in between. This entry comes from a study of T cell responses to AZD1222 COVID-19 vaccine (dated by TCRdb to 2020 to 2023). Regarding the research as a whole: A total of roughly 240 trial participants underwent TCR sequencing, of whom approximately 210 received two doses of AZD1222 and some 25 received two doses of the MenACWY control vaccine. Trial participants were enrolled by age into subgroups of 18-55, 56-69 and 70-plus years, and about 150, 27 and 61 TCR-sequenced participants, respectively, were included in these subgroups.

The full study reports these points: The 56-69-year group was small, and its depth increase did not reach significance, likely because of low power. Because no day 14 peak-response samples were available, repertoires were characterized only after the peak T cell response. After two AZD1222 doses, both the breadth and the depth of spike-specific TCRs were significantly higher than at day 0 and than in MenACWY recipients. Only five to seven AZD1222 recipients were SARS-CoV-2 seropositive at baseline, limiting conclusions about previously exposed vaccinees. The vaccine-associated CD4 TCRs covered the entire spike protein, and the dominant responses fell in regions 160-218 and 743-854. Participants were mostly white British and included more females than males, and it was suggested by the authors that clonal diversity may have been underestimated. Nearly half of unique spike-specific TCRs reportedly recognized epitopes outside regions mutated in the B.1.351 and B.1.1.7 variants.

Read against the paper, the sample's time point label means: about 28 days (+/-7) after the second vaccine dose. AZD1222 recipients with second doses at about 4 weeks or about 12 weeks were pooled, because spike-specific TCR depth and breadth did not differ between schedules. Vaccinee samples came from UK trials COV001 and COV002, including a single-blind randomized controlled phase 2/3 trial of AZD1222 (ChAdOx1 nCoV-19) in healthy adults. For TCRbeta chain sequencing, PBMC samples were collected from trial participants at day 0 and at day 28 after the second dose. The CDR3 regions of human TCRbeta chains were subjected to immunosequencing. The authors processed their data as follows. Repertoire TCRs were checked for matches against a reference library of SARS-CoV-2-specific TCRs that had been generated using the MIRA antigen-specificity platform. Breadth meant the fraction of unique TCRs that were SARS-CoV-2-associated, whereas depth meant the fraction of total T cells that were SARS-CoV-2-associated. Using the MIRA data, each spike-specific TCR was mapped to the spike region that the TCR reacts to and placed in a CD4 or CD8 class. Log10-transformed breadth and depth values were compared by one-way ANOVA with Sidak's multiple comparisons tests. Entries here come from immuneACCESS through TCRdb and include only in-frame sequences with V and J called. Some clones fail to appear in such tables; in the studies checked, an unresolved V gene covers under half of the shortfall, and the cause of the remainder is unknown. D and trimming were read from the DNA, whereas the V and J calls and clone size are those reported in that table. Here the sample has roughly 120,000 clones; 75% to 90% occur a single time. Roughly 2.7% of the sample rests with the top ten.

This clonotype was sampled from an adult who received the AZD1222 COVID-19 vaccine. The rearrangement joined TRBV9 to TRBJ1-2; the D gene is perhaps TRBD1, from 5 matching bases. The sequenced sample was peripheral blood, obtained 28 days after the second AZD1222 dose. The DNA sequence reads TGTGCCAGCAGCGTGGGGGGACTTAGGTATGGCTACACCTTC. Its translation is CASSVGGLRYGYTF.